This T cell receptor beta chain was captured in a study of spatial heterogeneity in lung cancer. One entry per CDR3 protein, called by TCRdb with MiXCR from the 5' RACE reads. The sample comprises approximately 2,300 distinct CDR3 sequences, roughly 18% of which are singletons, and over 7.5% rests with the top ten. Turning to this clonotype: Its antigen is not identified.

Time point defined: sample taken at primary tumor resection. Tumor, nontumor lung or frozen PBMC supplied whole RNA that was sequenced unsorted. Unmatched junction bases numbered 9, after V lost 0 bases and J lost 3 bases. CDR1 is DFQATT, CDR2 SNEGSKA, per germline (reference sequence). The CDR3 is 16 amino acids. Notes on the study in general: Intratumoral expanded alpha and beta TCR counts were found to track tumor mutation counts.

The TCR sequence derives from a male donor with early-stage non-small cell lung cancer. The chain recombines TRBV20-1 with TRBJ2-3, with TRBD2 matching 7 bases. Sequenced material: lung tumor tissue, taken at surgery. CDR3 sequence (DNA): TGCAGTGCTAGAGATTCTGGGGGGAGGGAAACAGATACGCAGTATTTT. This gives the protein CSARDSGGRETDTQYF.